This is a list of T cell receptor beta chains from one sample in a study of blood T cell repertoires in COVID-19. The assay was immunoSEQ multiplex PCR, and TCRdb's table has in-frame clones only and misses some. Of some 150,000 clones in the sample, around nine tenths were seen once. The sequencing input was PBMCs or T cells enriched from blood (not recorded which). The receptors shown here come from a woman aged 30 to 39 with acute COVID-19. The CDR3 runs from the conserved cysteine through the conserved F or W. The D gene is left open where the match is weak. Size tells how often a clone was seen (once, few, many) or the class of an expanded clone, and some rows leave it out.

V gene: TRBV12-3/TRBV12-4
D gene: TRBD1
J gene: TRBJ2-1
clone size: once
CDR3 DNA: TGTGCCAGCAGACAACAGGACAGGACGAGGCAGTTCTTC
CDR3 protein: CASRQQDRTRQFF

V gene: TRBV27
D gene: TRBD1
J gene: TRBJ2-1
clone size: -
CDR3 DNA: TGTGCCAGCAGGTTGGACAGGGGCAACAATGAGCAGTTCTTC
CDR3 protein: CASRLDRGNNEQFF

V gene: TRBV7-2
D gene: -
J gene: TRBJ2-3
clone size: -
CDR3 DNA: TGTGCCAGCAGCCTAAGCTTAACAGATACGCAGTATTTT
CDR3 protein: CASSLSLTDTQYF

V gene: TRBV4-3
D gene: -
J gene: TRBJ2-3
clone size: -
CDR3 DNA: TGCGCCAGCAGCCAAGGACAGAGCACAGATACGCAGTATTTT
CDR3 protein: CASSQGQSTDTQYF

V gene: TRBV7-8
D gene: -
J gene: TRBJ1-5
clone size: -
CDR3 DNA: TGTGCCAGCAGCTTAGTCGGTTCAGGGGTTGGTCAGCCCCAGCATTTT
CDR3 protein: CASSLVGSGVGQPQHF

V gene: TRBV30
D gene: -
J gene: TRBJ2-2
clone size: once
CDR3 DNA: TGTGCCTCTCAAACAGGGAACACCGGGGAGCTGTTTTTT
CDR3 protein: CASQTGNTGELFF

V gene: TRBV18
D gene: -
J gene: TRBJ1-1
clone size: -
CDR3 DNA: TGTGCCAGCTCACAGGGCCCAGGGACTGAAGCTTTCTTT
CDR3 protein: CASSQGPGTEAFF

V gene: TRBV29-1
D gene: -
J gene: TRBJ1-5
clone size: once
CDR3 DNA: TGCAGCGTTGAGCCCACAGGTAGCAATCAGCCCCAGCATTTT
CDR3 protein: CSVEPTGSNQPQHF

V gene: TRBV28
D gene: -
J gene: TRBJ1-1
clone size: -
CDR3 DNA: TGTGCCAGCAGTTTATCACCAGGGGCCGGTGGCACTGAAGCTTTCTTT
CDR3 protein: CASSLSPGAGGTEAFF

V gene: TRBV7-9
D gene: TRBD2
J gene: TRBJ2-5
clone size: -
CDR3 DNA: TGTGCCACCGGCGGGAGGCGGGAAGAGACCCAGTACTTC
CDR3 protein: CATGGRREETQYF

V gene: TRBV28
D gene: -
J gene: TRBJ1-1
clone size: -
CDR3 DNA: TGTGCCAGCACCGAAATACAGGGTCGGACTGAAGCTTTCTTT
CDR3 protein: CASTEIQGRTEAFF

V gene: TRBV19
D gene: -
J gene: TRBJ1-1
clone size: -
CDR3 DNA: TGTGCCAGTAGTATTAAGGGGGTGAACACTGAAGCTTTCTTT
CDR3 protein: CASSIKGVNTEAFF

V gene: TRBV3-1/TRBV3-2
D gene: -
J gene: TRBJ2-3
clone size: -
CDR3 DNA: TGTGCCAGCAGCCAAGATTTACCAGGCACAGATACGCAGTATTTT
CDR3 protein: CASSQDLPGTDTQYF

V gene: TRBV3-1/TRBV3-2
D gene: TRBD1
J gene: TRBJ2-1
clone size: -
CDR3 DNA: TGTGCCAGCAGCCAAGGGACAGGGCCCTACAATGAGCAGTTCTTC
CDR3 protein: CASSQGTGPYNEQFF

V gene: TRBV28
D gene: -
J gene: TRBJ1-5
clone size: once
CDR3 DNA: TGTGCCAGCAGTCCCCTAAACCGGGGAGGCAATCAGCCCCAGCATTTT
CDR3 protein: CASSPLNRGGNQPQHF

V gene: TRBV19
D gene: TRBD1
J gene: TRBJ1-3
clone size: -
CDR3 DNA: TGTGCCAGTAGCCTACAGGGGTCTGGAAACACCATATATTTT
CDR3 protein: CASSLQGSGNTIYF